This T cell receptor (beta chain) was recovered during a study of OX40 agonist ivuxolimab in advanced cancers. Study-wide points: No determination was made of the antigen specificity of the expanded peripheral T cells.

On this clone itself: What it recognizes is unknown.

Germline CDR1 is SGHTA and CDR2 is FQGNSA. The CDR3 extends over 14 amino acids. Trimming shortened V by 5 bases and J by 2 bases, and 12 bases separated the two germline ends. This table comes from immunoSEQ multiplex PCR, and its TCRdb copy is limited to in-frame clones, with some not included. The data show roughly 50,000 clones, about 89% seen once. The source is an adult with an advanced solid tumor such as melanoma, head and neck, liver or kidney cancer. The material was CD4+ or CD8+ T cells sorted from blood, obtained in a trial of the OX40 agonist ivuxolimab. The chain employs TRBV7-2 and TRBJ1-2, with no clear D. CDR3 amino acids: CASSQPGSNYGYTF. For the CDR3, the DNA is TGTGCCAGCAGCCAACCGGGATCAAACTATGGCTACACCTTC.